This T cell receptor (beta chain) was sequenced during a study of lymphopenia after photon versus proton radiotherapy. Study-level findings and limits: Post-nadir TCR diversity decline inversely tracked overall survival among those who died.

On this clone itself: Its antigen is as yet unknown.

Repertoires were generated with immunoSEQ multiplex PCR, while TCRdb's copy carries only in-frame clones and drops some. Of 45,000 to 65,000 clones in the sample, about 92% were seen once. The V and J ends lost 4 bases and 8 bases respectively, with 20 bases between them. There are 14 residues in the CDR3. Germline V CDR1 and CDR2: SQVTM, ANQGSEA. This TCR derives from a woman in her forties with cholangiocarcinoma. This chain connects TRBV29-1 to TRBJ1-2, with D uncertain. Sequencing used peripheral blood, obtained from a patient treated with photon-based radiotherapy. The CDR3 coding sequence is TGCAGCGTTGGCACTTCTCCAGGTGGTTGGGGCTACACCTTC. Amino acids: CSVGTSPGGWGYTF.